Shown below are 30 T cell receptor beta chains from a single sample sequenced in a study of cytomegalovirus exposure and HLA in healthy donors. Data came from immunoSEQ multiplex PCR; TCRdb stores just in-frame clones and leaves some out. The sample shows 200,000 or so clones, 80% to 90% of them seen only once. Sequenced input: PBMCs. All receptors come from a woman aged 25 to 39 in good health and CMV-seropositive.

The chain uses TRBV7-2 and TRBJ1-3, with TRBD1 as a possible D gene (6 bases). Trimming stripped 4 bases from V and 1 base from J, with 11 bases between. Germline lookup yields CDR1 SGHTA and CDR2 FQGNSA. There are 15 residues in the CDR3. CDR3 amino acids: CASSSRDISGNTIYF. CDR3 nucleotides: TGTGCCAGCAGCTCCCGGGACATATCTGGAAACACCATATATTTT.

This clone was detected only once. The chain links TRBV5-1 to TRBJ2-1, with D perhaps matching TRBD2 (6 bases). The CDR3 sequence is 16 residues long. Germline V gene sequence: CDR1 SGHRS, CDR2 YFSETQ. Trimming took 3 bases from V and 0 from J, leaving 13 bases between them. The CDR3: CASSSWGEVSYNEQFF. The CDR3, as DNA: TGCGCCAGCAGCTCGTGGGGGGAAGTCTCCTACAATGAGCAGTTCTTC. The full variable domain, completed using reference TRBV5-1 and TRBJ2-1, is KAGVTQTPRYLIKTRGQQVTLSCSPISGHRSVSWYQQTPGQGLQFLFEYFSETQRNKGNFPGRFSGRQFSNSRSEMNVSTLELGDSALYLCASSSWGEVSYNEQFFGPGTRLTVL.

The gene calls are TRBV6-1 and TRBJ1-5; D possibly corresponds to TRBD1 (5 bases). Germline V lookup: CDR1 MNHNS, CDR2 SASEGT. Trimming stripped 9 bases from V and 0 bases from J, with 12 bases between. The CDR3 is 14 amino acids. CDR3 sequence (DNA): TGTGCCAGTACCCGACAGCATAGCAATCAGCCCCAGCATTTT. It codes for CASTRQHSNQPQHF.

The chain's CDR3 is CASSRDRVNQPQHF. CDR3 DNA: TGTGCCAGCAGCCGAGACAGGGTTAATCAGCCCCAGCATTTT. The chain combines TRBV6-5 with TRBJ1-5; TRBD1 agrees at 7 bases. The CDR3 contains 14 residues. J gave up 4 bases and V 6 bases, and 6 bases lay outside the gene matches. Germline V gene sequence: CDR1 MNHEY, CDR2 SVGAGI.

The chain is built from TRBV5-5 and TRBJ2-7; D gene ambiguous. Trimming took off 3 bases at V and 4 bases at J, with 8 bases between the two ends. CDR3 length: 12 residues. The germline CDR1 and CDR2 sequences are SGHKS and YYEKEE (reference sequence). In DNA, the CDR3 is TGTGCCAGCAGCTCCCCCGGGTACGAGCAGTACTTC. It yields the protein CASSSPGYEQYF.

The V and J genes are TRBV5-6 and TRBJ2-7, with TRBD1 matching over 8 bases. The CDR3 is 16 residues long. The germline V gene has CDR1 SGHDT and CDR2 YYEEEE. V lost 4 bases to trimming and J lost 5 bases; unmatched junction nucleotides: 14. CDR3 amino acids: CASSTVTGTGRHEQYF. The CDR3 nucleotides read TGTGCCAGCAGCACGGTCACCGGGACAGGTCGCCACGAGCAGTACTTC.

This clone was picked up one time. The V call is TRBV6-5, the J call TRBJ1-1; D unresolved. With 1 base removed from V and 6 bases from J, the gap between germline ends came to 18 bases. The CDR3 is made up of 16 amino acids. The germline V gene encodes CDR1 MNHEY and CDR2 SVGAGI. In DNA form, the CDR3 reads TGTGCCAGCAGTTACTTAGCGGGCCCAGAAAACGCTGAAGCTTTCTTT. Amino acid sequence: CASSYLAGPENAEAFF.

CDR3 coding DNA: TGTGCCAGCAGGGTCCGGGGCTACACCTTC. Translation: CASRVRGYTF. The genes are TRBV2 and TRBJ1-2; D unclear. This CDR3 comprises 10 residues. The V gene lost 6 bases and the J gene lost 8 bases, with 7 bases spanning the gap. Germline V gene lookup returns CDR1 SNHLY and CDR2 FYNNEI.

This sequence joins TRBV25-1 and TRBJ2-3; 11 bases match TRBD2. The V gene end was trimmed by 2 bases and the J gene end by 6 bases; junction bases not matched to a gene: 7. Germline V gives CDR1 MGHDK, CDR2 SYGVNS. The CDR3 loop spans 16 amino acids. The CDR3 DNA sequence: TGTGCCAGCAGTGAAGCACTAGCGGGAGCTGAGGATACGCAGTATTTT. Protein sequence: CASSEALAGAEDTQYF. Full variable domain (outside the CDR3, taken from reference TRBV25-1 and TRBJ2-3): EADIYQTPRYLVIGTGKKITLECSQTMGHDKMYWYQQDPGMELHLIHYSYGVNSTEKGDLSSESTVSRIRTEHFPLTLESARPSHTSQYLCASSEALAGAEDTQYFGPGTRLTVL.

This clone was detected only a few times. The CDR3 nucleotides are TGTGCCAGCAGCTTGTCCCGGGACAGGGGGAGGGAGACCCAGTACTTC. Its translation: CASSLSRDRGRETQYF. This chain uses TRBV7-2 with TRBJ2-5; TRBD1 agrees at 11 bases. The CDR3 extends over 16 amino acids. Per the germline V gene, CDR1 is SGHTA and CDR2 is FQGNSA. After removal of 3 bases from V and 5 bases from J, the junction contained 8 bases not matched to a gene.

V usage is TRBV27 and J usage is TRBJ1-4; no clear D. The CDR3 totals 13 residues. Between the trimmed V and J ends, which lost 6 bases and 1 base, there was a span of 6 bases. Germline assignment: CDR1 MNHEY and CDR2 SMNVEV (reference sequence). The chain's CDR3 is CASRQLTNEKLFF. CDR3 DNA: TGTGCCAGCAGACAGTTAACTAATGAAAAACTGTTTTTT.

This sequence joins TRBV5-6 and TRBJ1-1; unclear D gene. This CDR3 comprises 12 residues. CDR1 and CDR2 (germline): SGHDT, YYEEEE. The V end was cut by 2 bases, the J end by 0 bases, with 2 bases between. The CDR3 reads CASSFVNTEAFF. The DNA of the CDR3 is TGTGCCAGCAGCTTCGTGAACACTGAAGCTTTCTTT.

For the CDR3, the DNA is TGTGCCAGCAGCCTTGAGGCCTACAATGAGCAGTTCTTC. Amino acid sequence: CASSLEAYNEQFF. The chain joins TRBV9 to TRBJ2-1; D ambiguous. The CDR3 is 13 amino acids. The V end was cut by 4 bases, the J end by 2 bases, with 7 bases between. CDR1 is SGDLS and CDR2 is YYNGEE in the germline V gene.

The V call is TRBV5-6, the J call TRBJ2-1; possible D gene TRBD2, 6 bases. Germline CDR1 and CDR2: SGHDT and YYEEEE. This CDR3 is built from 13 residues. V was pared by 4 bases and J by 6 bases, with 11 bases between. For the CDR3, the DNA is TGTGCCAGCAGCCGGGGACTCTCCAATGAGCAGTTCTTC. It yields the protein CASSRGLSNEQFF.

The CDR3 DNA follows: TGTGCCAGCAGCTTGCTAGCGAGGACCGGGGAGCTGTTTTTT. It codes for CASSLLARTGELFF. The chain employs TRBV11-2 and TRBJ2-2; TRBD2 might be the D (6 bases). Germline CDR1 reads SGHAT; CDR2 reads FQNNGV. CDR3 length: 14 amino acids. Trimming left V 3 bases short and J 5 bases short, with 10 bases between.

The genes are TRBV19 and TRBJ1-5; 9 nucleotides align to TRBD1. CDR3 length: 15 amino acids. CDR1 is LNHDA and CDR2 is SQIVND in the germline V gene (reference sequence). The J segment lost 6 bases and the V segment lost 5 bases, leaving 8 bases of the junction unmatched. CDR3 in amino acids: CASSGTGRGFQPQHF. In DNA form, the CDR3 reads TGTGCCAGTAGTGGGACAGGGAGAGGTTTTCAGCCCCAGCATTTT.

CDR3 loop: CASSQGKAFF. The CDR3 DNA reads TGTGCCAGCAGTCAGGGAAAAGCTTTCTTT. V and J are TRBV28 and TRBJ1-1, with D perhaps TRBD1 (5 bases). CDR1 MDHEN and CDR2 SYDVKM come from the germline V gene. This CDR3 has 10 residues. The V and J ends lost 5 bases and 9 bases respectively, with 7 bases between them.

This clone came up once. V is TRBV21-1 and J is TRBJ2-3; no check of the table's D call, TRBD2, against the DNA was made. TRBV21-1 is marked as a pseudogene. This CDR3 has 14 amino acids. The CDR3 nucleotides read TGTGCCACAAAAGGACTAGCGGAAACAGATACGCAGTATTTT. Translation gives CATKGLAETDTQYF.

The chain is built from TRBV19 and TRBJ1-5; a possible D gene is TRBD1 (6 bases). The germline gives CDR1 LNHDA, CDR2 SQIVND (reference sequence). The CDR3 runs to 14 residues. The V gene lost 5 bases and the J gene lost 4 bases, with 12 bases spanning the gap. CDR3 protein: CASSPGHQNQPQHF. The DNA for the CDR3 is TGTGCCAGTAGTCCGGGACATCAGAATCAGCCCCAGCATTTT. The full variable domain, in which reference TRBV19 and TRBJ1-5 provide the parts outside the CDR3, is DGGITQSPKYLFRKEGQNVTLSCEQNLNHDAMYWYRQDPGQGLRLIYYSQIVNDFQKGDIAEGYSVSREKKESFPLTVTSAQKNPTAFYLCASSPGHQNQPQHFGDGTRLSIL.

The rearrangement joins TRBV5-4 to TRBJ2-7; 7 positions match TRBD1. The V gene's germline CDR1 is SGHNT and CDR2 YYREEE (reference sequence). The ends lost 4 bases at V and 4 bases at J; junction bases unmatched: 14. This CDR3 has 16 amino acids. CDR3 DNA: TGTGCCAGCAGCGGGGCAAAGACAGGGTTTTCTTACGAGCAGTACTTC. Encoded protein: CASSGAKTGFSYEQYF.

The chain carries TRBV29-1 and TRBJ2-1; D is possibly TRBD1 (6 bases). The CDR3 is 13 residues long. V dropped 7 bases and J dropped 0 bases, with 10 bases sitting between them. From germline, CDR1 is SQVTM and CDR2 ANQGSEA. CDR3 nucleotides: TGCAGCGGAATGGACAGCTCCTACAATGAGCAGTTCTTC. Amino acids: CSGMDSSYNEQFF.

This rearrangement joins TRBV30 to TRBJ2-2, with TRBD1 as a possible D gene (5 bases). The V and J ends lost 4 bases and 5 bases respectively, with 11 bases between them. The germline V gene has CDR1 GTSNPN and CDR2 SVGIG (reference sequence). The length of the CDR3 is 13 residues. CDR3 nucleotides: TGTGCCTGGACTACAAAGGGGACCGGGGAGCTGTTTTTT. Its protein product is CAWTTKGTGELFF.

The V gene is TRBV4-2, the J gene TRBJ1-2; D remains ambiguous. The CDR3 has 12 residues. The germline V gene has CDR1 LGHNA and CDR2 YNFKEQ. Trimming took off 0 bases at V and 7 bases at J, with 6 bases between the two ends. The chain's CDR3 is CASSQDRGGYTF. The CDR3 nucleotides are TGTGCCAGCAGCCAAGATCGGGGTGGCTACACCTTC.

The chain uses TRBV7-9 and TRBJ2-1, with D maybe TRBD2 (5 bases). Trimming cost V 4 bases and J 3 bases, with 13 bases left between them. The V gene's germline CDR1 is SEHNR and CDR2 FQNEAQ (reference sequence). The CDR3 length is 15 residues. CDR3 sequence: CASSYNPGSYNEQFF. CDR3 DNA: TGTGCCAGCAGCTATAATCCGGGAAGCTACAATGAGCAGTTCTTC.

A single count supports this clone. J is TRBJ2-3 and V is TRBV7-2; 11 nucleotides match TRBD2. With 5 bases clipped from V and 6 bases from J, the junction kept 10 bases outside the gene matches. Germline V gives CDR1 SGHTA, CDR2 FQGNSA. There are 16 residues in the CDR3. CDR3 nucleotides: TGTGCCAGCAGCCATCTACTAGCGGGAGATGTTGATACGCAGTATTTT. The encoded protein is CASSHLLAGDVDTQYF.

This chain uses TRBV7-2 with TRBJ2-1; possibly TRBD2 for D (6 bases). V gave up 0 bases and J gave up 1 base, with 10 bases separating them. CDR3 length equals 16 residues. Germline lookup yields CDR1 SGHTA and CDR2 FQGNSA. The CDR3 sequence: CASSLAPGVSYNEQFF. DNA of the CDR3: TGTGCCAGCAGCTTAGCCCCGGGAGTATCCTACAATGAGCAGTTCTTC.

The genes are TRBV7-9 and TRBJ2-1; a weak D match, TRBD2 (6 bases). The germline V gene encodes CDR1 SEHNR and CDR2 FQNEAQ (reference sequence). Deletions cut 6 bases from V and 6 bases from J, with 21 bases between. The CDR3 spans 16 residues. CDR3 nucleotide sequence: TGTGCCAGCAGTCCACGGGTAATAGCGGAACCCAATGAGCAGTTCTTC. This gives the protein CASSPRVIAEPNEQFF.

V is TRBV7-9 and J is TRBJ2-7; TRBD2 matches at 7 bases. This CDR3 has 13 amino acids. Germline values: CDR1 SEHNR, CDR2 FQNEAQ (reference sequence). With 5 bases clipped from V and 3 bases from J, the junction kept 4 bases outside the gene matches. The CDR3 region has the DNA TGTGCCAGCAGCCCTACTAGCGACTACGAGCAGTACTTC. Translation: CASSPTSDYEQYF.

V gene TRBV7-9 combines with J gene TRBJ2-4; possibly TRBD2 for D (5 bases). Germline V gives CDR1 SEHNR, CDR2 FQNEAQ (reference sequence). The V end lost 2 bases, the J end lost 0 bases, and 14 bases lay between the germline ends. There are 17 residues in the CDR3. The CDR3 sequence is CASSLHGLAEAKNIQYF. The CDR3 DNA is TGTGCCAGCAGCTTACACGGGCTAGCAGAAGCCAAAAACATTCAGTACTTC.

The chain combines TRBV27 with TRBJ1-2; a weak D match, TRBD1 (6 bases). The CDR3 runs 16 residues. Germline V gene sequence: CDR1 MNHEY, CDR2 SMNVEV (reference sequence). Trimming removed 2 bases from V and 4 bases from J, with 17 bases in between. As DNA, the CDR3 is TGTGCCAGCAGTTTAAGGGGAGGGGGGCGAAGCTATGGCTACACCTTC. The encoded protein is CASSLRGGGRSYGYTF.